The present T cell receptor beta chain was sequenced within a study of identical twins (dated by TCRdb to the mid-2010s). Broadly, across the study: To test whether fetal clonotypes persist, this study deep-sequenced TCR alpha and beta repertoires from monozygotic twins, from unrelated adults of various ages, and from cord blood. To rule out contamination, replicate twin experiments were performed at different times with different library preparation protocols. Study-level results and caveats: Because the same donors could not be followed over many years, the conclusions relied on cross-sectional statistical analysis. Out-of-frame TCR alpha sequences shared between twins showed an excess of low generation-probability sequences compared with coincidental sharing between unrelated individuals. Excess twin sharing in beta out-of-frame sequences was weaker because fewer shared sequences lowered the signal-to-noise ratio. Fewer insertions were carried by abundant cord blood beta clonotypes; a weaker similar trend was observed in young adult naive repertoires, while no such trend was observed in memory repertoires. Invariant T cells such as MAIT and iNKT could partly confound zero-insertion analyses, though diverse VJ usage argued against this for most clonotypes. In monozygotic twins, recombination models systematically underestimated out-of-frame TCR alpha sharing, but the models matched the sharing seen between unrelated individuals.

Library method: 5' RACE. Sequencing took place on an Illumina HiSeq 2000. Template switching introduced a universal primer binding site; the final cDNA contained a unique molecular identifier, enabling accurate counting of TCR cDNA molecules. Specific primers in the conserved constant-segment region were used to synthesize first-strand cDNA for TCR alpha and beta chains. To control for contamination, each cDNA library was double barcoded with a SMART-Mk sample barcode plus Illumina barcodes. TruSeq adapter sequences, together with Illumina sample barcodes, were added in two successive PCR steps. The TCR alpha and beta cDNA libraries were sequenced on the Illumina HiSeq platform using custom primers. The authors' analysis ran thus. Raw reads were processed with MiGEC to extract unique molecular identifiers, and MiXCR was used to determine CDR3 positions. For each individual, recombination models were inferred using an EM algorithm with the repgenHMM and IGoR tools. The tcR package in R was used for shared clonotype analysis, with sharing normalized by the product of cloneset sizes. To study raw recombination without the effects of thymic and clonal selection, out-of-frame nonproductive sequences were analyzed. In-frame beta chains were kept once TCRdb had trimmed the public reads at Q25 with fastp and called clones with MiXCR. For every CDR3 protein sequence, its rows merge into one entry that carries the most common genes and DNA. The V and J calls were not made by the authors but by TCRdb's processing. The sample table shows some 900,000 distinct CDR3 sequences, and 9% to 15% are seen once. In total, the top ten clones hold roughly 1.6% of the sample.

Only healthy Caucasian donors were included. Three pairs of female monozygotic twins, all aged roughly 18 to 29 years, made up the twin cohort. RNA for TCR libraries was isolated from peripheral blood mononuclear cells. This clonotype has at least ten counts. Its antigen target is currently unknown. No base-level quality is on record; no much larger clone is a single base apart. These data are also associated with another study on yellow fever vaccine responses in identical twins. The second study, in turn, reports: The T cell response to vaccination in identical twins was reported by the authors to appear partly convergent and partly personalized. Focusing on identical twins, the study followed the T cell clones that responded to the vaccine, and did so with precision.

The source of this sequence is a woman between 18 and 30 years old in good health. The sequencing sample was made of PBMCs.

The DNA sequence follows: TGCGCCAGCAGCCCGGTTTTAGCTGAGCCCTATGGCTACACCTTC. Translated, it reads CASSPVLAEPYGYTF. The sequence links TRBV4-1 to TRBJ1-2; the D segment cannot be called with confidence. The CDR3 numbers 15 residues from cysteine through phenylalanine. CDR3 DNA only is kept here, 45 bases in frame from base 1. Trimming takes 4 bases from V and 4 bases from J, and the germline ends sit 16 bases apart. Looking up the germline V gene yields CDR1 MGHRA and CDR2 YSYEKL.